Each of the 24 T cell receptor beta chains below was sequenced from the same sample in a study of T cells after yellow fever vaccination. One entry per CDR3 protein results from TCRdb running MiXCR on the 5' RACE reads. This table holds 300,000 to 450,000 distinct CDR3 sequences, 7% to 10% found once. The sequenced sample was PBMCs, obtained about 49 days after the first yellow fever vaccination. The receptor source for this set is a man younger than 35 who received the YFV17D yellow fever vaccine.

This clonotype has just a few counts. J is TRBJ2-4 and V is TRBV6-2 or TRBV6-3; 7 bases are shared with TRBD1. The ends lost 7 bases at V and 9 bases at J; junction bases unmatched: 9. Germline CDR1 MNHEY, CDR2 SVGEGT. CDR3 length: 13 amino acids. CDR3 region: CASNNARGSIQYF. Written as DNA, the CDR3 is TGTGCCAGCAATAACGCCAGGGGGTCCATTCAGTACTTC.

This clonotype was counted ten times or more. The chain joins TRBV12-3 or TRBV12-4 to TRBJ1-4, with D tentatively TRBD1 (5 bases). This CDR3 comprises 15 residues. Trimming pared 3 bases from V and 6 bases from J, leaving 14 bases between. CDR3 in amino acids: CASSFGPGRDEKLFF. The CDR3 DNA sequence: TGTGCCAGCAGTTTCGGTCCGGGGCGGGATGAAAAACTGTTTTTT.

This clonotype was counted ten times or more. The rearrangement uses TRBV6-2 or TRBV6-3 and TRBJ2-1; 7 nucleotides match TRBD1. The V gene end was trimmed by 2 bases and the J gene end by 8 bases; junction bases not matched to a gene: 9. CDR3 size: 15 residues. Looked up from germline, CDR1 is MNHEY and CDR2 is SVGEGT. CDR3 in DNA: TGTGCCAGCAGTTACGGCGTACAGGGGATGTATGAGCAGTTCTTC. This codes for CASSYGVQGMYEQFF.

CDR3 bases: TGCGGGGGGGGCATATCAGAAACCCAGTACTTC. This sequence encodes CGGGISETQYF. The chain recombines TRBV20-1 with TRBJ2-5, with D tentatively TRBD2 (7 bases). Germline CDR1 reads DFQATT; CDR2 reads SNEGSKA (reference sequence). The CDR3 loop spans 11 amino acids.

This clonotype was seen only a few times. J is TRBJ2-5 and V is TRBV15; 7 nucleotides line up with TRBD2. Trimming took 2 bases from V and 3 from J; bases not matched to a gene: 3. CDR1 is LNHNV, CDR2 YYDKDF, per germline (reference sequence). This CDR3 region has 14 residues. CDR3 DNA sequence: TGTGCCACCAGCAGACGGGGGGAAGAAGAGACCCAGTACTTC. Translating gives CATSRRGEEETQYF.

The chain uses TRBV27 and TRBJ1-2; 8 nucleotides agree with TRBD1. V gave up 5 bases and J gave up 4 bases; unmatched junction bases: 6. In germline, CDR1 is MNHEY, CDR2 SMNVEV (reference sequence). The CDR3 consists of 14 residues. The CDR3 region has the DNA TGTGCCAGCAGTATAACAGGGGGGGGCTATGGCTACACCTTC. Amino acids: CASSITGGGYGYTF.

This clonotype came up a few times. It may be a read error: a sequence one base away is much more abundant. This chain joins TRBV20-1 and TRBJ2-3; possible D gene TRBD2, 7 bases. Per the germline V gene, CDR1 is DFQATT and CDR2 is SNEGSKA (reference sequence). The length of the CDR3 is 19 residues. The CDR3 DNA sequence: TGCTGTGCTAGAGAGGCGGACGGGGGGCCTACCCTTATCACAGATACGCAGTATTTT. Its translation is CCAREADGGPTLITDTQYF.

This clonotype was counted many times. The chain joins TRBV7-9 to TRBJ2-7; 9 bases are a match to TRBD1. This CDR3 has 13 amino acids. CDR1 SEHNR and CDR2 FQNEAQ come from the germline V gene (reference sequence). The J segment lost 9 bases and the V segment lost 2 bases, leaving 5 bases of the junction unmatched. This chain's CDR3 is CASSLSGQGRQYV. CDR3 in DNA: TGTGCCAGCAGCTTATCGGGACAGGGACGGCAGTACGTC.

This sequence joins TRBV20-1 and TRBJ2-1, with TRBD1 as a possible D gene (6 bases). The CDR3 totals 13 residues. The V end was cut by 3 bases, the J end by 2 bases, with 8 bases between. Germline CDR1 reads DFQATT; CDR2 reads SNEGSKA (reference sequence). CDR3 residues: CSARRQAYNEQFF. For the CDR3, the DNA is TGCAGTGCTAGGAGACAGGCCTACAATGAGCAGTTCTTC.

The chain recombines TRBV10-3 with TRBJ1-1; possible D gene TRBD1, 6 bases. Germline values: CDR1 ENHRY, CDR2 SYGVKD. The CDR3 consists of 13 residues. Trimming pared 5 bases from V and 0 bases from J, leaving 7 bases between. In nucleotides, the CDR3 is TGTGCCATCAGTCAGGGGATGAACACTGAAGCTTTCTTT. As protein: CAISQGMNTEAFF.

This clonotype was seen only a few times. J is TRBJ1-1 and V is TRBV2; D gene unclear. V lost 6 bases and J lost 11, with 13 bases in between. CDR3 length: 11 amino acids. Germline V gene lookup returns CDR1 SNHLY and CDR2 FYNNEI. CDR3 protein: CASRSDTDAFF. The CDR3 DNA is TGTGCCAGCAGGTCCGACACGGACGCTTTCTTT.

The chain has TRBV5-1 and TRBJ2-1; no definite D call. This CDR3 region has 9 residues. Germline V CDR1 and CDR2: SGHRS, YFSETQ. V was pared by 3 bases and J by 12 bases, with 4 bases between. This chain's CDR3 is CASSWGQFF. CDR3 in DNA: TGCGCCAGCAGCTGGGGGCAGTTCTTC.

This clonotype was seen more than once but under ten times. The chain carries TRBV7-2 and TRBJ2-1; 10 bases align to TRBD2. This CDR3 is 19 amino acids long. The V gene end was trimmed by 1 base and the J gene end by 8 bases; junction bases not matched to a gene: 17. The V gene's germline CDR1 is SGHTA and CDR2 FQGNSA. The DNA for the CDR3 is TGTGCCAGCAGCTTAGTGCCCACCTCAGCGGGGGGGCCCTGGGATGAGCAGTTCTTC. It encodes CASSLVPTSAGGPWDEQFF. Using reference TRBV7-2 and TRBJ2-1 for the parts outside the CDR3, the full variable domain is GAGVSQSPSNKVTEKGKDVELRCDPISGHTALYWYRQSLGQGLEFLIYFQGNSAPDKSGLPSDRFSAERTGGSVSTLTIQRTQQEDSAVYLCASSLVPTSAGGPWDEQFFGPGTRLTVL.

This sequence joins TRBV4-2 and TRBJ2-7; TRBD2 matches 8 bases. CDR1 and CDR2 from the germline V gene are LGHNA and YNFKEQ. The CDR3 has 13 residues. After removal of 2 bases from V and 5 bases from J, the junction contained 2 bases not matched to a gene. The CDR3 region has the DNA TGTGCCAGCAGCCAACCAGCGGGAGACGAGCAGTACGTC. It is translated as CASSQPAGDEQYV.

This rearrangement joins TRBV7-2 to TRBJ1-2; D is undetermined. This CDR3 region has 12 residues. V gave up 5 bases and J gave up 5 bases, with 9 bases separating them. The germline V gene encodes CDR1 SGHTA and CDR2 FQGNSA. This CDR3 reads CASSPESYGYTF. CDR3 DNA sequence: TGTGCCAGCAGCCCCGAATCATATGGCTACACCTTC. Filled out from reference TRBV7-2 and TRBJ1-2, the complete variable domain reads GAGVSQSPSNKVTEKGKDVELRCDPISGHTALYWYRQSLGQGLEFLIYFQGNSAPDKSGLPSDRFSAERTGGSVSTLTIQRTQQEDSAVYLCASSPESYGYTFGSGTRLTVV.

The chain is built from TRBV7-2 and TRBJ2-5, with 9 bases that match TRBD1. The CDR3 is made up of 17 amino acids. Germline V CDR1 and CDR2: SGHTA, FQGNSA. The J segment lost 5 bases and the V segment lost 0 bases, leaving 10 bases of the junction unmatched. For the CDR3, the DNA is TGTGCCAGCAGCTTAGCTGGGACAGGGTATCCCTGGGAGACCCAGTACTTC. Translated: CASSLAGTGYPWETQYF.

This chain connects TRBV12-3 or TRBV12-4 to TRBJ1-1; the D gene is possibly TRBD1 (6 bases). Trimming cost V 5 bases and J 0 bases, with 10 bases left between them. The CDR3 spans 14 residues. Here the CDR3 reads CASSPRGMNTEAFF. Written as DNA, the CDR3 is TGTGCCAGCAGTCCCAGGGGAATGAACACTGAAGCTTTCTTT.

This clonotype was counted only a few times. CDR3 in amino acids: CASSLERGDNQPQHF. In DNA form, the CDR3 reads TGTGCCAGCAGCTTAGAGAGGGGGGACAATCAGCCCCAGCATTTT. The chain is built from TRBV11-2 and TRBJ1-5; possible D gene TRBD1, 6 bases. V dropped 0 bases and J dropped 3 bases, with 9 bases sitting between them. The germline CDR1 and CDR2 sequences are SGHAT and FQNNGV. The CDR3 covers 15 residues.

This chain connects TRBV20-1 to TRBJ2-3; tentative D call: TRBD2 (5 bases). The V end was cut by 6 bases, the J end by 4 bases, with 20 bases between. In germline, CDR1 is DFQATT, CDR2 SNEGSKA (reference sequence). The CDR3 totals 15 residues. The CDR3: CSASGVGRGSDTQYF. CDR3 nucleotide sequence: TGCAGTGCATCTGGCGTTGGACGGGGATCAGATACGCAGTATTTT.

Only a few counts were recorded for this clonotype. The chain uses TRBV13 and TRBJ2-1; 11 bases are a match to TRBD2. This CDR3 spans 19 amino acids. Germline CDR1 PRHDT, CDR2 FYEKMQ (reference sequence). Trimming at V came to 4 bases and at J to 0 bases, leaving 11 bases not matched to a gene. The CDR3 DNA sequence: TGTGCCAGCAGCTACAGATCGACTAGCGGGACGAGCTCCTACAATGAGCAGTTCTTC. The encoded protein is CASSYRSTSGTSSYNEQFF.

This clonotype showed up just a few times. This chain connects TRBV10-1 to TRBJ1-5; D gene ambiguous. Trimming removed 6 bases from V and 0 bases from J, with 9 bases in between. The CDR3 has 14 residues. CDR1 and CDR2 from the germline V gene are WNHNN and SYGVQD (reference sequence). The CDR3 sequence is CASSIINSNQPQHF. CDR3 coding DNA: TGCGCCAGCAGCATTATTAATAGCAATCAGCCCCAGCATTTT.

There are a few counts of this clonotype. The chain recombines TRBV10-3 with TRBJ2-1, with D perhaps given as TRBD1 or TRBD2 (5 bases each). CDR1 and CDR2 (germline): ENHRY, SYGVKD. The V end was cut by 1 base, the J end by 3 bases, with 13 bases between. The CDR3 has 16 residues. CDR3 sequence reads: CAISEYSGLDYNEQFF. The CDR3 DNA is TGTGCCATCAGTGAGTACTCGGGGCTAGACTACAATGAGCAGTTCTTC.

This clonotype was picked up many times. The chain recombines TRBV12-3 or TRBV12-4 with TRBJ1-5; no reliable D call. The CDR3 sequence is 14 residues long. V was trimmed by 2 bases and J by 5 bases, leaving 10 bases between them. The CDR3 region is CASSLQSADQPQHF. The CDR3 nucleotides read TGTGCCAGCAGTTTACAATCTGCAGATCAGCCCCAGCATTTT.

This clonotype was picked up a small number of times. The chain couples TRBV21-1 to TRBJ2-2; TRBD1 was called by the table and not checked on the DNA. TRBV21-1 is tagged as a pseudogene. CDR3 length: 16 residues. The DNA of the CDR3 is TGTGCCAGCATCCCGACAGGGGGAGATGGGACCGGGGAGCTGTTTTTT. This sequence encodes CASIPTGGDGTGELFF.